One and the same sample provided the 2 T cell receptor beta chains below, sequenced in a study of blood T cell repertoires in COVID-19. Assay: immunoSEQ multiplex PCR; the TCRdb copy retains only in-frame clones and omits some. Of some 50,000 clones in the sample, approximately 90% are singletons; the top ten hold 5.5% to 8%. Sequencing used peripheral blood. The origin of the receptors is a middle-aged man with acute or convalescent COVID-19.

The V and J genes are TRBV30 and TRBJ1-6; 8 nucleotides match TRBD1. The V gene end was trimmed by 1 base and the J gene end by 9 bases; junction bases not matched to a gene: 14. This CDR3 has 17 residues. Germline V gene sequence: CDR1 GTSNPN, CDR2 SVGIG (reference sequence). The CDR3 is CAWSGTGQKIAGSPLHF. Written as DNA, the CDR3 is TGTGCCTGGAGTGGGACAGGGCAAAAAATCGCGGGTTCACCCCTCCACTTT.

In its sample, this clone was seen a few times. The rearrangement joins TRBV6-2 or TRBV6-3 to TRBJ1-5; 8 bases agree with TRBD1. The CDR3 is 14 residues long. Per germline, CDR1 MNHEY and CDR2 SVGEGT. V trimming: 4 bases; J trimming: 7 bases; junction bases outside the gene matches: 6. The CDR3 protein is CASSSGQGGQPQHF. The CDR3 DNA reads TGTGCCAGCAGTTCAGGACAGGGCGGGCAGCCCCAGCATTTT.